This T cell receptor beta chain derives from a study of HIV-infected children after antiretroviral therapy interruption. RNA-based 3' RACE libraries used unique molecular identifiers. TCRdb ran MiXCR on the 3' RACE reads and lists one entry per CDR3 protein. The data hold some 40,000 distinct CDR3 sequences, with about 6% observed a single time. Trimming shortened V by 2 bases and J by 4 bases, and 14 bases separated the two germline ends. The germline gives CDR1 SGHTA, CDR2 FQGNSA. There are 15 residues in the CDR3. This clonotype was seen ten or more times. The treatment was: PENTA 11 planned treatment interruption arm or continuous ART arm. Participants had taken at least three-drug ART for at least 24 weeks.

The V and J genes are TRBV7-2 and TRBJ1-1, with D perhaps TRBD1 (6 bases). The sequence derives from a pool of human donors with HIV. This material consisted of CD45RA+ CD4+ T cells from PBMCs, pooled from several time points, taken from a donor given antiretroviral therapy, either interrupted or continuous. The subset denotes: naive CD4+ CD45RA+ CD45RO- T cells. The CDR3 bases are TGTGCCAGCAGCTTAAAACAGGGACGGAGCACTGAAGCTTTCTTT. Its translation is CASSLKQGRSTEAFF.